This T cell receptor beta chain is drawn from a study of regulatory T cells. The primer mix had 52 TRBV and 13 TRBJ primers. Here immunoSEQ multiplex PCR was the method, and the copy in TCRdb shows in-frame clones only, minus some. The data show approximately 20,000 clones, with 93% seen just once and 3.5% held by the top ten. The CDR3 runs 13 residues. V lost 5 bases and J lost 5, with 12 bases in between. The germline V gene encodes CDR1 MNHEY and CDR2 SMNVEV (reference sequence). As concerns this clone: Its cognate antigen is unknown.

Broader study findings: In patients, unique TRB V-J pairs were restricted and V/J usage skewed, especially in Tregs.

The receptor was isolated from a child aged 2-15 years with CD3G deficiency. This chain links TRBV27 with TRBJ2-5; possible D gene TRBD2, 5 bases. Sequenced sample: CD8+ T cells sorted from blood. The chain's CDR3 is CASSPNPGETQYF. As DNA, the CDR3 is TGTGCCAGCAGTCCGAATCCGGGGGAGACCCAGTACTTC.